This TCR beta chain appears in the sequencing data of a study of graft-versus-host responses after intestinal transplantation. The V segment lost 1 base and the J segment 0 bases; nucleotides outside the gene matches: 5. Germline loops: CDR1 SGHNT, CDR2 YENEEA. The CDR3 has 16 amino acids. Responders (around 200,000, CFSE-labeled) met around 200,000 stimulators that were irradiated and violet-dye-labeled. Assay used: immunoSEQ multiplex PCR; TCRdb lists only in-frame clones, some missing. The sample lists 13,000 to 15,000 clones; 35% were seen once. This sample comprised alloreactive CD8+ T cells from a mixed lymphocyte reaction culture, obtained before intestinal transplant. Subset here: CFSE-low proliferating T cells sorted from roughly six-day pre-transplant mixed lymphocyte reaction (GvH or HvG direction). This rearrangement joins TRBV11-3 to TRBJ2-7; 8 bases fit TRBD2. This receptor was identified in a human patient who received an intestinal transplant. The CDR3 loop is CASSLGGLGGSYEQYF. Here the CDR3 DNA reads TGTGCCAGCAGCTTAGGGGGACTAGGAGGCTCCTACGAGCAGTACTTC.